This T cell receptor beta chain was retrieved from a study of blood T cell repertoires in COVID-19. In the study overall: COVID-19 samples collected from the United States, Italy and Spain covered acute and convalescent phases.

Per the study methods: The authors estimated nucleated cell counts from reference gene primer amplification. Data came from immunoSEQ multiplex PCR; TCRdb stores just in-frame clones and leaves some out. V, J and clone size are taken as reported in that table, and D and trimming were inferred from the DNA itself. The data show roughly 90,000 clones, 80% seen once. The germline gives CDR1 SGHTS, CDR2 YDEGEE. CDR3 length equals 13 residues. Losses at the gene ends were 6 bases for V and 6 bases for J; bases not matched to a gene: 5. Specimen: peripheral blood. The chain links TRBV5-8 to TRBJ2-7, with TRBD1 matching over 11 bases. The origin of this receptor is a woman in her seventies with acute or convalescent COVID-19. The DNA for the CDR3 is TGTGCCAGCAACTCCGGGACAGGGGGCGAGCAGTACTTC. Its protein is CASNSGTGGEQYF.